Below are 9 T cell receptor beta chains sequenced from a single sample in a study of PD-1 blockade in mismatch repair-deficient tumors (dated by TCRdb to 2015 to 2018). Library prep was done by the immunoSEQ multiplex PCR assay. Imported from immuneACCESS, the table was reduced by TCRdb to in-frame sequences with V and J called. These copies leave out some clones; in studies compared against another copy, an unresolved V gene accounts for under half, and the cause of the remainder is not known. The sample has 90,000 to 120,000 clones on record, 82% of them singletons. The ten largest account for roughly 6.3% of the sample. The material sequenced was peripheral blood, taken roughly 35 weeks after starting pembrolizumab. The source of these receptors is an adult with mismatch repair-deficient cancer.

The CDR3 DNA is TGCAGTCTATGGAGGAACACTGAAGCTTTCTTT. Protein sequence: CSLWRNTEAFF. J is TRBJ1-1 and V is TRBV20-1; D gene ambiguous. The germline V gene encodes CDR1 DFQATT and CDR2 SNEGSKA (reference sequence). Deletions cut 8 bases from V and 1 base from J, with 8 bases between. The CDR3 contains 11 residues.

The V call is TRBV7-2, the J call TRBJ2-7; tentatively, D is TRBD2 (6 bases). Trimming took off 1 base at V and 6 bases at J, with 13 bases between the two ends. This CDR3 spans 14 amino acids. Germline CDR1 is SGHTA and CDR2 is FQGNSA. CDR3 nucleotides: TGTGCCAGCAGCTTAGGGGGGACTGTTGGCGAGCAGTACTTC. Translation gives CASSLGGTVGEQYF.

The V and J genes are TRBV27 and TRBJ1-1; D remains ambiguous. The V gene's germline CDR1 is MNHEY and CDR2 SMNVEV (reference sequence). The germline V and J ends were trimmed by 3 bases and 1 base, with 6 bases remaining between them. The CDR3 extends over 13 amino acids. In nucleotides, the CDR3 is TGTGCCAGCAGTTTGAACACGAACACTGAAGCTTTCTTT. This codes for CASSLNTNTEAFF.

The chain uses TRBV6-4 and TRBJ2-1; 10 bases are a match to TRBD2. Germline lookup yields CDR1 MRHNA and CDR2 SNTAGT. The CDR3 consists of 16 residues. Trimming took 2 bases from V and 4 from J; bases not matched to a gene: 5. The chain's CDR3 is CASSDEPSGSYNEQFF. CDR3 DNA: TGTGCCAGCAGTGACGAGCCTAGCGGGAGTTACAATGAGCAGTTCTTC.

This clone was detected once. The J gene is TRBJ2-2, the V gene TRBV7-3; no clear D gene. Germline V lookup: CDR1 SGHTA, CDR2 FQGTGA. The CDR3 runs to 12 residues. Trimming stripped 5 bases from V and 4 bases from J, with 5 bases between. The chain's CDR3 is CASSGLTGELFF. In DNA, the CDR3 is TGTGCCAGCAGCGGTCTCACCGGGGAGCTGTTTTTT.

Regarding this clone: The junction departs from germline at one end; a sequencing error may be responsible. This rearrangement joins TRBV7-9 to TRBJ1-1, with D possibly being TRBD1 (6 bases). The V gene's germline CDR1 is SEHNR and CDR2 FQNEAQ (reference sequence). The CDR3 extends over 13 amino acids. The CDR3 DNA sequence: TGTGCCAGCAGATTAGGGGGTCCCGCTGAAGCTTTCTTT. Translation: CASRLGGPAEAFF.

V is TRBV6-1 and J is TRBJ1-1, with a tentative D call TRBD1 (6 bases). Looked up from germline, CDR1 is MNHNS and CDR2 is SASEGT. The CDR3 loop spans 13 amino acids. Trimming shortened V by 5 bases and J by 5 bases, and 12 bases separated the two germline ends. CDR3 sequence: CASSTGILTEAFF. The DNA for the CDR3 is TGTGCCAGCAGTACAGGGATTTTAACTGAAGCTTTCTTT.

This clone occurred a few times. The chain carries TRBV28 and TRBJ2-7; D possibly corresponds to TRBD2 (5 bases). The V gene lost 3 bases and the J gene lost 6 bases, with 15 bases spanning the gap. The CDR3 covers 14 residues. The germline V gene encodes CDR1 MDHEN and CDR2 SYDVKM. The CDR3 DNA follows: TGTGCCAGCAGTTTGGTTGTACGGAGCGGCGAGCAGTACTTC. Its translation is CASSLVVRSGEQYF.

The CDR3 here is CASSRQGGGSVTNIQYF. CDR3 bases: TGTGCCAGTAGCCGACAGGGAGGGGGTTCCGTGACAAACATTCAGTACTTC. V is TRBV19 and J is TRBJ2-4, with D perhaps given as TRBD1 or TRBD2 (7 bases each). This CDR3 has 17 residues. Trimming took 6 bases from V and 6 from J, leaving 24 bases between them. The germline V gene has CDR1 LNHDA and CDR2 SQIVND (reference sequence).